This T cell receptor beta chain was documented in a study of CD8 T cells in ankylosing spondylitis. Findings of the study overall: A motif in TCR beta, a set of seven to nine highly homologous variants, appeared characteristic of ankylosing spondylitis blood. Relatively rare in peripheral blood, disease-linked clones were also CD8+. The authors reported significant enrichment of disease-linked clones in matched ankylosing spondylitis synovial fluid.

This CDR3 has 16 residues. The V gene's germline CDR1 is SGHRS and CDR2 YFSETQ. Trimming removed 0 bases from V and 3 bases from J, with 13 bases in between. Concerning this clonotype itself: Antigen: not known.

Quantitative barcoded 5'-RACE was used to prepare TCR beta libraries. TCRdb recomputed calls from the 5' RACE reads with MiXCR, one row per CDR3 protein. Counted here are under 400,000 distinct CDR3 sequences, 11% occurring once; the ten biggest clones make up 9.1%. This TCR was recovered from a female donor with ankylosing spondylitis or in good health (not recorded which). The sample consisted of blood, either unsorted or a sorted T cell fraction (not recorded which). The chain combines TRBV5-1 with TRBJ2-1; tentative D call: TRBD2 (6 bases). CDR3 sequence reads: CASSLEGGGYYNEQFF. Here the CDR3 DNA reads TGCGCCAGCAGCTTGGAGGGAGGTGGGTACTACAATGAGCAGTTCTTC. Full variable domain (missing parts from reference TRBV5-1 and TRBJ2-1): KAGVTQTPRYLIKTRGQQVTLSCSPISGHRSVSWYQQTPGQGLQFLFEYFSETQRNKGNFPGRFSGRQFSNSRSEMNVSTLELGDSALYLCASSLEGGGYYNEQFFGPGTRLTVL.